What follows are 13 T cell receptor beta chains derived from one specimen sequenced in a study of blood T cell repertoires in COVID-19. The protocol was immunoSEQ multiplex PCR, while the TCRdb copy is restricted to in-frame clones and leaves out a portion. This sample yields over 140,000 clones, of which 75% to 80% are seen a single time; roughly 9% belongs to the top ten. The sample taken for sequencing was peripheral blood. Receptors were obtained from a woman between 50 and 59 years old with active or convalescent COVID-19.

Only one count was recorded for this clone. The chain couples TRBV11-1 to TRBJ2-1; D gene ambiguous. Germline assignment: CDR1 SGHAT and CDR2 FQDESV (reference sequence). There are 11 residues in the CDR3. Deletions cut 7 bases from V and 8 bases from J, with 9 bases between. The CDR3 DNA follows: TGTGCCAGCACCCGCGGCGATGAGCAGTTCTTC. Translation gives CASTRGDEQFF. Based on the CDR3 plus reference TRBV11-1 and TRBJ2-1, the full variable domain is EAEVAQSPRYKITEKSQAVAFWCDPISGHATLYWYRQILGQGPELLVQFQDESVVDDSQLPKDRFSAERLKGVDSTLKIQPAELGDSAMYLCASTRGDEQFFGPGTRLTVL.

The V gene is TRBV29-1, the J gene TRBJ1-5, with D possibly being TRBD1 (6 bases). CDR1 and CDR2 (germline): SQVTM, ANQGSEA. CDR3 length: 13 amino acids. The V gene lost 6 bases and the J gene lost 3 bases, with 12 bases spanning the gap. The CDR3: CSVSQGPNQPQHF. The CDR3 DNA sequence: TGCAGCGTCTCACAGGGTCCCAATCAGCCCCAGCATTTT.

The genes are TRBV6-4 and TRBJ2-2, with D unresolved. This CDR3 comprises 15 residues. CDR1 and CDR2 from the germline V gene are MRHNA and SNTAGT. Trimming took off 2 bases at V and 4 bases at J, with 11 bases between the two ends. CDR3 region: CASSDAASCTGELFF. The CDR3 DNA is TGTGCCAGCAGTGACGCGGCCAGCTGCACCGGGGAGCTGTTTTTT.

CDR3 amino acids: CASSQDDSSYEQYF. In DNA form, the CDR3 reads TGCGCCAGCAGCCAAGACGACAGCTCCTACGAGCAGTACTTC. The V call is TRBV4-3, the J call TRBJ2-7; perhaps TRBD1 as D (5 bases). The V end lost 0 bases, the J end lost 0 bases, and 6 bases lay between the germline ends. This CDR3 region has 14 residues. CDR1 and CDR2 (germline): LGHNA, YSLEER.

The genes are TRBV5-1 and TRBJ2-7; the match to TRBD1 covers 9 bases. Trimming removed 1 base from V and 5 bases from J; junction bases left unmatched: 7. The CDR3 consists of 15 residues. Germline values: CDR1 SGHRS, CDR2 YFSETQ. The CDR3 is CASSLSGTGYNEQYF. CDR3 nucleotides: TGCGCCAGCAGCTTGTCCGGGACAGGGTATAACGAGCAGTACTTC.

This chain joins TRBV19 and TRBJ1-2; no clear D. V was shortened by 1 base and J by 1 base, with 13 bases between the two germline ends. This CDR3 comprises 16 residues. CDR1 LNHDA and CDR2 SQIVND come from the germline V gene (reference sequence). CDR3: CASSIGRRNVNYGYTF. The DNA for the CDR3 is TGTGCCAGTAGTATAGGGAGAAGGAACGTTAACTATGGCTACACCTTC.

The V call is TRBV3-1 (or the pseudogene TRBV3-2), the J call TRBJ2-1, with 10 bases lining up with TRBD1. The CDR3 is 20 residues long. The V and J ends lost 2 bases and 3 bases, in that order; junction bases with no gene match: 16. CDR1 and CDR2 (germline): LGHDT, YNNKEL (reference sequence). CDR3 nucleotide sequence: TGTGCCAGCAGCCAACGTCGACAGGGGGCGCTTAGCGGGGACTACAATGAGCAGTTCTTC. This gives the protein CASSQRRQGALSGDYNEQFF.

This chain uses TRBV30 with TRBJ1-5, with a tentative D call TRBD1 (5 bases). This CDR3 is built from 17 residues. The V and J ends lost 2 bases and 2 bases respectively, with 19 bases between them. Germline V gene lookup returns CDR1 GTSNPN and CDR2 SVGIG (reference sequence). CDR3 nucleotide sequence: TGTGCCTGGAGTAGGGATGACGTGGGACTGGGCAATCAGCCCCAGCATTTT. This gives the protein CAWSRDDVGLGNQPQHF.

This chain uses TRBV9 with TRBJ2-1; 8 nucleotides agree with TRBD2. Per the germline V gene, CDR1 is SGDLS and CDR2 is YYNGEE. The length of the CDR3 is 17 residues. Unmatched junction bases numbered 14, after V lost 0 bases and J lost 9 bases. The CDR3 DNA reads as TGTGCCAGCAGCGTAGCCGGTCGGGCGGGAGGAGGCGGTGAGCAGTTCTTC. Its protein is CASSVAGRAGGGGEQFF.

The chain links TRBV2 to TRBJ1-3, with 7 bases lining up with TRBD1. The CDR3 is made up of 13 amino acids. The germline V gene has CDR1 SNHLY and CDR2 FYNNEI. V was pared by 8 bases and J by 0 bases, with 1 base of the junction left unmatched. In DNA, the CDR3 is TGTGCCAGCCAGGGGGACTCTGGAAACACCATATATTTT. It translates to CASQGDSGNTIYF.

V is TRBV2 and J is TRBJ2-2; D might be TRBD1 (6 bases). V was shortened by 6 bases and J by 0 bases, with 11 bases between the two germline ends. The V gene's germline CDR1 is SNHLY and CDR2 FYNNEI. This CDR3 has 15 amino acids. CDR3 coding DNA: TGTGCCAGCAGAAAGGACAGTGCGAACACCGGGGAGCTGTTTTTT. This sequence encodes CASRKDSANTGELFF. The entire variable domain, with the rest obtained from reference TRBV2 and TRBJ2-2, is as follows: EPEVTQTPSHQVTQMGQEVILRCVPISNHLYFYWYRQILGQKVEFLVSFYNNEISEKSEIFDDQFSVERPDGSNFTLKIRSTKLEDSAMYFCASRKDSANTGELFFGEGSRLTVL.

The rearrangement links TRBV28 to TRBJ1-5, with a possible D match to TRBD1 (5 bases). This CDR3 comprises 16 residues. Germline V gives CDR1 MDHEN, CDR2 SYDVKM. Trimming removed 4 bases at V and 1 base at J, with 14 bases between. The CDR3 sequence: CASSSGGGGSNQPQHF. The CDR3 nucleotides are TGTGCCAGCAGTTCGGGGGGGGGTGGAAGCAATCAGCCCCAGCATTTT.

The V call is TRBV7-2, the J call TRBJ2-3; TRBD2 agrees at 9 bases. Germline V gene lookup returns CDR1 SGHTA and CDR2 FQGNSA. With V trimmed by 3 bases and J by 5 bases, 9 bases remained unmatched. The CDR3 spans 16 residues. The CDR3 DNA reads TGTGCCAGCAGCTTGCGGGCGGGAGGGCGTGGAGATACGCAGTATTTT. Amino acid sequence: CASSLRAGGRGDTQYF.